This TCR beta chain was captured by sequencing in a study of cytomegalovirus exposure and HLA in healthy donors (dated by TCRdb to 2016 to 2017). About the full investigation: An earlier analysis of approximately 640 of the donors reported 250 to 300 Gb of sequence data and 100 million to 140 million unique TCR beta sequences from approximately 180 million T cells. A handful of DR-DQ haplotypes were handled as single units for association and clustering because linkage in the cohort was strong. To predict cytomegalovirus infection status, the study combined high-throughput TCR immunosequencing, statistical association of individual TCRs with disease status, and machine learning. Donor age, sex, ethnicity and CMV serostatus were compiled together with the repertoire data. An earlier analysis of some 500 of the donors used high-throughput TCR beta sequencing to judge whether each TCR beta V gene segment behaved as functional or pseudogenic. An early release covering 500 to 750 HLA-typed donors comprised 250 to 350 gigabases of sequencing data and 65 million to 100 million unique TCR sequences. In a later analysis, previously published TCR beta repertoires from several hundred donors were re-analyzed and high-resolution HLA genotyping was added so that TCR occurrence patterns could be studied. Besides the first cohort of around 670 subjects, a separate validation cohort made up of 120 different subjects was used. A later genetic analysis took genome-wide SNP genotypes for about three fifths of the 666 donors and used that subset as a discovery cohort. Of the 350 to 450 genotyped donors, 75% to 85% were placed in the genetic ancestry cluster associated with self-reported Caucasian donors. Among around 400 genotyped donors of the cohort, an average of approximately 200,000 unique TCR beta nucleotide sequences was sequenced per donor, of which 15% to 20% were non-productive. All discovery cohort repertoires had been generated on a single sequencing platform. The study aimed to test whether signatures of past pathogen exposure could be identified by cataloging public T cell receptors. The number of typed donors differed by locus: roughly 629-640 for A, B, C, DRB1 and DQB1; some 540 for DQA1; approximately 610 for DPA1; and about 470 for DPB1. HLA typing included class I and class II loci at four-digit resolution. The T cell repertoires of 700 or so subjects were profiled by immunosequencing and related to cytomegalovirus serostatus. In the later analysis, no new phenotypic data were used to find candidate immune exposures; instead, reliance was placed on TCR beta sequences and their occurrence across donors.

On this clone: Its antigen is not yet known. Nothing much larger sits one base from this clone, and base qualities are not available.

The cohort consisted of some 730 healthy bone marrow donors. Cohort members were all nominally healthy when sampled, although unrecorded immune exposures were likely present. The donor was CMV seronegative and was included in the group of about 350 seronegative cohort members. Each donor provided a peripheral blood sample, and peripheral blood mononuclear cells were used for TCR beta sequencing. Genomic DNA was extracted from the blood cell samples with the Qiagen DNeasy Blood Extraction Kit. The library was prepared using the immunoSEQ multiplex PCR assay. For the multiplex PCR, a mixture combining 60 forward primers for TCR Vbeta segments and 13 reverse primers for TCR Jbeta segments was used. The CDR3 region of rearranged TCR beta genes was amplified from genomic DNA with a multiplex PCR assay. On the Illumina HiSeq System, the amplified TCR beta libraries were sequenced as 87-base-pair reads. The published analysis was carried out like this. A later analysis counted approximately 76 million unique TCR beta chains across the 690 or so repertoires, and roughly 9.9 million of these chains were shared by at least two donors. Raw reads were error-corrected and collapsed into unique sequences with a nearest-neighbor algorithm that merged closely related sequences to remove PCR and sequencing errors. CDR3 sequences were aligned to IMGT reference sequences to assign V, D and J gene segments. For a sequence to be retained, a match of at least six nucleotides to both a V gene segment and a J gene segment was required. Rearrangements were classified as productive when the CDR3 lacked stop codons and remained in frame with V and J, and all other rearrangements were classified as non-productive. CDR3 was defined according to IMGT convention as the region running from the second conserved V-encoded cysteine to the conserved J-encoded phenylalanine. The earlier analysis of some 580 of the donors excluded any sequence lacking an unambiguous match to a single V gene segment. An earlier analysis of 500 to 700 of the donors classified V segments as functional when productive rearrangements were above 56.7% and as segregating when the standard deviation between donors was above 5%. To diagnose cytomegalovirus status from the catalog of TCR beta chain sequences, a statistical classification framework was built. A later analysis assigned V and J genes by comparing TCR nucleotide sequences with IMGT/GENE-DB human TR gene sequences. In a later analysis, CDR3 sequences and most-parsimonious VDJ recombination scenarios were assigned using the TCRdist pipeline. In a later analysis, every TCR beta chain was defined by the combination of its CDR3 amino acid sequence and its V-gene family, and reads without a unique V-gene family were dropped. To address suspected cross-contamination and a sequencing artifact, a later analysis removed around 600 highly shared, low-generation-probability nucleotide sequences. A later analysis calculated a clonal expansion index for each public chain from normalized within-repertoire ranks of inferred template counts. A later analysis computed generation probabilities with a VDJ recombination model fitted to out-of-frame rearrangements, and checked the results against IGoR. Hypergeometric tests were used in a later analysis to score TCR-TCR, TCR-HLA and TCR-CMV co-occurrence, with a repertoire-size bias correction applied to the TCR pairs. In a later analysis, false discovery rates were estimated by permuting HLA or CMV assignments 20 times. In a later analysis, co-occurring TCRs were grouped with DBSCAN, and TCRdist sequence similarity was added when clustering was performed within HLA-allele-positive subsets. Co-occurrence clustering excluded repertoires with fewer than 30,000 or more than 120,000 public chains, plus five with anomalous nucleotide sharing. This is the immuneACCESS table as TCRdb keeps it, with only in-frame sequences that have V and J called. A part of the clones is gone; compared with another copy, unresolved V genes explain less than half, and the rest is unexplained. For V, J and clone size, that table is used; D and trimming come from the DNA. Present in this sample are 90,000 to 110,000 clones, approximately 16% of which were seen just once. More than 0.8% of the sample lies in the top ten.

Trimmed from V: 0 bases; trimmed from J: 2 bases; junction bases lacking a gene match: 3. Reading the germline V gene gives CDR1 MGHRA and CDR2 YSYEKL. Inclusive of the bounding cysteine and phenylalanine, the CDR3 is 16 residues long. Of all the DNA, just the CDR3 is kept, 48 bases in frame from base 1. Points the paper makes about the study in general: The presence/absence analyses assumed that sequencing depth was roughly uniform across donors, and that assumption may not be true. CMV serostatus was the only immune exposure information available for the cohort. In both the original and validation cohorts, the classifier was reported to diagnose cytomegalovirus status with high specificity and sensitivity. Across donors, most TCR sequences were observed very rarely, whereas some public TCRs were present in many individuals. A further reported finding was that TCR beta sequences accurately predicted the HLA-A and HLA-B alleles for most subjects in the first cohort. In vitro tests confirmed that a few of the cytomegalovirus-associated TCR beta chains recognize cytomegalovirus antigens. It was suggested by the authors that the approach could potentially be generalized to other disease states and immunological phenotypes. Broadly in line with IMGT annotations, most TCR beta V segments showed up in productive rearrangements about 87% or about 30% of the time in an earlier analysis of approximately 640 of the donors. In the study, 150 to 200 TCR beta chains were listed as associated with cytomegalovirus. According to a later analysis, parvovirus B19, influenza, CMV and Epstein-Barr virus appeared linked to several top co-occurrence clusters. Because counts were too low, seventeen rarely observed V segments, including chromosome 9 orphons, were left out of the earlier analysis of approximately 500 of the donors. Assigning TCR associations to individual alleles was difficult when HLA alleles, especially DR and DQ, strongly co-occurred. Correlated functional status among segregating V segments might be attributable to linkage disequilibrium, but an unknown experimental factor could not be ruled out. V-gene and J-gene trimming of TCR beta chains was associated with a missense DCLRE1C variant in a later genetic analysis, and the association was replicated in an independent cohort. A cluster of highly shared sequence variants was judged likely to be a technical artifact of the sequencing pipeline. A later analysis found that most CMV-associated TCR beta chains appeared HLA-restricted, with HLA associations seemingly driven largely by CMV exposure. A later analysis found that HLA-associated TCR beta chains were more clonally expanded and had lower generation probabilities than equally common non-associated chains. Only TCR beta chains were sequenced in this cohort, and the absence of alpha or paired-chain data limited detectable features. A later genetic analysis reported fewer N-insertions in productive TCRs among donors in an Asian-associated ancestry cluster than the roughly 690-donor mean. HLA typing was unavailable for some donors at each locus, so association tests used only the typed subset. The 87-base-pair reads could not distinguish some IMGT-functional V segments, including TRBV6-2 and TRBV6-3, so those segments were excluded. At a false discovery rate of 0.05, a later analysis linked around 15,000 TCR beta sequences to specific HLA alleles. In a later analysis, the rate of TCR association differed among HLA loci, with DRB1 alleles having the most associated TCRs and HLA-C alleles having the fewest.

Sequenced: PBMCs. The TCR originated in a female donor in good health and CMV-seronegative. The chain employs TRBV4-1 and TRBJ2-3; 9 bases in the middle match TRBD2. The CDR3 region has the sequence CASSQDRTSVTDTQYF. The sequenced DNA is TGCGCCAGCAGCCAAGACAGGACTAGCGTCACAGATACGCAGTATTTT.